The clone carrying this T cell receptor (beta chain) was observed a few times. This specimen belongs to a study of blood T cell repertoires in COVID-19. This table comes from immunoSEQ multiplex PCR, and its TCRdb copy is limited to in-frame clones, with some not included. The sample carries roughly 87,000 clones, roughly 78% recorded once. This receptor was obtained from a woman at least 80 years old with acute or convalescent COVID-19. Sequencing was carried out using peripheral blood.

Here the CDR3 reads CASSQSSGARGYTF. CDR3 DNA: TGTGCCAGCAGCCAGAGCTCAGGGGCGAGGGGCTACACCTTC. This sequence joins TRBV7-2 and TRBJ1-2, with a weak D call TRBD1 (6 bases). Germline CDR1 reads SGHTA; CDR2 reads FQGNSA. CDR3 length equals 14 residues. V lost 5 bases, J lost 8 bases, and 18 bases lay in between.